The rows below give T cell receptor beta chains drawn from one sample of a study of Ad26.COV2.S vaccination and SARS-CoV-2 variants. TCRdb's copy holds only in-frame clones and misses some; the assay was immunoSEQ multiplex PCR. Here the sample spans under 550,000 clones, 80% to 95% being singletons. The sequencing here drew on peripheral blood, taken in a trial of Ad26.COV2.S vaccine versus placebo. The receptors were gathered from a person aged 18-65 years who received the Ad26.COV2.S COVID-19 vaccine or a placebo. Both conserved end residues are trimmed from each CDR3. Each record gives: clone size, V gene, CDR3 protein. The listing skips clone size in some rows; elsewhere it reads once, few, many or a size class.

clone size: once; V gene: TRBV9; CDR3 protein: ASSSFFGANVLT
clone size: -; V gene: TRBV13; CDR3 protein: ASSLITWDVEAF
clone size: -; V gene: TRBV5-4; CDR3 protein: ASSLSFRGGSEAF
clone size: once; V gene: TRBV9; CDR3 protein: ASSVHVGEGTEAF
clone size: many; V gene: TRBV5-3; CDR3 protein: ARSPGTVYNQPQH
clone size: once; V gene: TRBV19; CDR3 protein: ASGESSYEQY
clone size: -; V gene: TRBV20-1; CDR3 protein: SASAGNEQF
clone size: -; V gene: TRBV5-4; CDR3 protein: ASSSESYNEQF
clone size: -; V gene: TRBV5-1; CDR3 protein: ASSPGLAGDTGELF
clone size: -; V gene: TRBV4-1; CDR3 protein: ASSQGQGGTEAF
clone size: -; V gene: TRBV3-1/TRBV3-2; CDR3 protein: ASSPGLASYEQY
clone size: -; V gene: TRBV5-4; CDR3 protein: ASSLTGQTYEQY
clone size: -; V gene: TRBV27; CDR3 protein: ASSLGRIPGFPYEAF
clone size: -; V gene: TRBV12-3/TRBV12-4; CDR3 protein: ASSVGPFYGYT
clone size: -; V gene: TRBV24-1; CDR3 protein: ATSDEGYSNQPQH
clone size: -; V gene: TRBV29-1; CDR3 protein: SAVRGNDEKLF
clone size: -; V gene: TRBV12-3/TRBV12-4; CDR3 protein: ASSLGGGEAF
clone size: -; V gene: TRBV25-1; CDR3 protein: ASSELGDRGGNEQF
clone size: -; V gene: TRBV6-1; CDR3 protein: ASSEGLLGQQY
clone size: -; V gene: TRBV27; CDR3 protein: ASSSSGRGRSPLH
clone size: -; V gene: TRBV29-1; CDR3 protein: SVGTYTGELF
clone size: -; V gene: TRBV6-5; CDR3 protein: ASSYSILPDQETQY
clone size: -; V gene: TRBV9; CDR3 protein: ASSVGRVTDTQY
clone size: -; V gene: TRBV6-2/TRBV6-3; CDR3 protein: ASSYPSGKQY
clone size: -; V gene: TRBV5-4; CDR3 protein: ASSSHPLDSEAF
clone size: -; V gene: TRBV4-3; CDR3 protein: ASSQGPGTGTEAF
clone size: -; V gene: TRBV28; CDR3 protein: ASSVRQGQPQH
clone size: -; V gene: TRBV6-5; CDR3 protein: ASQRDSGRSYEQY
clone size: -; V gene: TRBV5-5; CDR3 protein: ASSLWQGDGYT
clone size: -; V gene: TRBV7-9; CDR3 protein: ASSLRGGYT
clone size: once; V gene: TRBV7-9; CDR3 protein: ASSFSDSNQPQH
clone size: -; V gene: TRBV7-9; CDR3 protein: ASSRSPNTEAF
clone size: few; V gene: TRBV7-2; CDR3 protein: ASSLMRHGGLEQY
clone size: -; V gene: TRBV7-2; CDR3 protein: ASSKGLAGNEQF
clone size: -; V gene: TRBV11-3; CDR3 protein: ASSPRGLAGGPNEQF
clone size: -; V gene: TRBV5-1; CDR3 protein: ASSLFGELNYGYT
clone size: once; V gene: TRBV27; CDR3 protein: ATGILSSYNEQF
clone size: -; V gene: TRBV27; CDR3 protein: ASSFHSGDYEQY
clone size: once; V gene: TRBV3-1/TRBV3-2; CDR3 protein: ASSQGLPTYNEQF
clone size: -; V gene: TRBV7-9; CDR3 protein: ASSKWREETQY
clone size: -; V gene: TRBV9; CDR3 protein: ASSVVGASGRGSYNEQF
clone size: -; V gene: TRBV27; CDR3 protein: ASSSQGETKNIQY
clone size: -; V gene: TRBV6-5; CDR3 protein: ASSFHREGTEAF
clone size: -; V gene: TRBV10-3; CDR3 protein: AISGQGNTGELF
clone size: -; V gene: TRBV10-3; CDR3 protein: AISEVSRETQY
clone size: -; V gene: TRBV28; CDR3 protein: ASAGGQANEKLF
clone size: -; V gene: TRBV7-9; CDR3 protein: ASSTGDRGRRTGELF
clone size: -; V gene: TRBV3-1/TRBV3-2; CDR3 protein: ASSQDEGVGYGYT
clone size: -; V gene: TRBV29-1; CDR3 protein: SVSTGMNTEAF
clone size: -; V gene: TRBV19; CDR3 protein: ASSILSGTDTQY
clone size: -; V gene: TRBV28; CDR3 protein: ASSLPTEDYGYT
clone size: -; V gene: TRBV28; CDR3 protein: ASSLGRLAANTGELF
clone size: -; V gene: TRBV18; CDR3 protein: ASSPRDRLLSTDTQY
clone size: few; V gene: TRBV19; CDR3 protein: ASSSSGALDEQY
clone size: once; V gene: TRBV6-1; CDR3 protein: ASSDSGTGLYEQY
clone size: -; V gene: TRBV12-3/TRBV12-4; CDR3 protein: ASSARNTEAF
clone size: -; V gene: TRBV5-1; CDR3 protein: ASSLALAGPSYEQY